Following are 8 T cell receptor beta chains from one sample sequenced in a study of T cells in Graves' hyperthyroidism and ophthalmopathy. TCR beta CDR3 region amplification was performed from RNA transcripts. Researchers ran a first-round RT-PCR on the TCR CDR3 using the HTBI primer set. TCRdb reprocessed the multiplex PCR reads via MiXCR and lists one record per CDR3 protein. The profile shows more than 550,000 distinct CDR3 sequences, around 20% of them singletons. Material: blood. These receptors came from a woman aged 50 to 65 with Graves' hyperthyroidism that later progressed to Graves' ophthalmopathy.

The rearrangement uses TRBV25-1 and TRBJ1-2; D is unclear. This CDR3 has 13 residues. V was pared by 2 bases and J by 3 bases, with 7 bases between. Per the germline V gene, CDR1 is MGHDK and CDR2 is SYGVNS. The CDR3: CASSELEYYGYTF. The CDR3 DNA is TGTGCCAGCAGTGAACTCGAATACTATGGCTACACCTTC.

The chain couples TRBV19 to TRBJ2-7; no clear D. Germline lookup yields CDR1 LNHDA and CDR2 SQIVND (reference sequence). V dropped 3 bases and J dropped 8 bases, with 8 bases sitting between them. This CDR3 has 11 amino acids. CDR3 protein: CASSMADQQYF. DNA for the CDR3: TGTGCCAGTAGTATGGCAGATCAGCAGTACTTC.

This clonotype has a count of ten or more. V is TRBV20-1 and J is TRBJ1-1; the D gene is possibly TRBD1 (5 bases). V shed 0 bases and J shed 1 base, with 15 bases lying between them. Per germline, CDR1 DFQATT and CDR2 SNEGSKA (reference sequence). This CDR3 is built from 16 residues. The CDR3 DNA is TGCAGTGCTAGAGATTACCGCGGGGCGAGGAACACTGAAGCTTTCTTT. Encoded protein: CSARDYRGARNTEAFF.

This clonotype was counted at least ten times. V is TRBV18 and J is TRBJ2-5, with D unclear. The V end lost 4 bases, the J end lost 0 bases, and 9 bases lay between the germline ends. CDR1 and CDR2 from the germline V gene are KGHSH and LQKENI. The CDR3 runs to 14 residues. CDR3 coding DNA: TGTGCCAGCTCACGTGAATTCGACCAAGAGACCCAGTACTTC. As protein: CASSREFDQETQYF.

This clonotype was detected many times. This chain joins TRBV12-3 or TRBV12-4 and TRBJ1-6, with 8 bases that match TRBD1. CDR3 length: 15 residues. V gave up 4 bases and J gave up 8 bases; unmatched junction bases: 7. DNA of the CDR3: TGTGCCAGCAGTTCTGGGACAGGTCCGCATTCACCCCTCCACTTT. It is translated as CASSSGTGPHSPLHF.

This clonotype has a handful of counts. V and J are TRBV6-4 and TRBJ1-1, with D possibly being TRBD1 (5 bases). This CDR3 region has 13 residues. V was cut by 3 bases and J by 11 bases, with 16 bases left in between. From germline, CDR1 is MRHNA and CDR2 SNTAGT. CDR3 protein: CASSEGEGTEAFF. CDR3 bases: TGTGCCAGCAGTGAAGGGGAGGGGACGGAGGCTTTCTTT.

Remarks on this clonotype: A single base separates this from a much larger clone, so it may be a read error. The chain combines TRBV7-8 with TRBJ1-2, with TRBD1 as a possible D gene (5 bases). This CDR3 spans 15 amino acids. The V end was cut by 5 bases, the J end by 4 bases, with 17 bases between. The germline V gene encodes CDR1 SGHVS and CDR2 FQNEAQ. CDR3 nucleotide sequence: TGTGCCAGCAGCCCCGGGACTGACGACCTCTATGGCTACACCTTC. It translates to CASSPGTDDLYGYTF.

The chain combines TRBV6-2 or TRBV6-3 with TRBJ2-2; D may correspond to TRBD1 or TRBD2 (5 bases each). The V gene lost 0 bases and the J gene lost 5 bases, with 19 bases spanning the gap. Looked up from germline, CDR1 is MNHEY and CDR2 is SVGEGT. This CDR3 spans 18 amino acids. The CDR3 here is CASSYSMGLALATGELFF. DNA of the CDR3: TGTGCCAGCAGTTACTCGATGGGGCTAGCATTGGCGACCGGGGAGCTGTTTTTT.